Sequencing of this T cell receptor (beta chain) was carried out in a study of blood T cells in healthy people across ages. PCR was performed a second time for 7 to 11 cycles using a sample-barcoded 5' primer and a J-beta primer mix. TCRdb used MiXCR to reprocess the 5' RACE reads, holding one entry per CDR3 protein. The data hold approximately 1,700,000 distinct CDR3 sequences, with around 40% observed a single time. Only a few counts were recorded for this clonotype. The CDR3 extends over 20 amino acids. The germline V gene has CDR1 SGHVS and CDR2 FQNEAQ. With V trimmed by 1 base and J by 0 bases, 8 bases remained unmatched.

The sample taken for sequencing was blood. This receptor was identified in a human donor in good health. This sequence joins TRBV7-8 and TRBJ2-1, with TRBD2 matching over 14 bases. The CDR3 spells CASSLGGLAGDYVSYNEQFF. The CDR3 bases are TGTGCCAGCAGCTTAGGGGGACTAGCGGGGGATTACGTCTCCTACAATGAGCAGTTCTTC.